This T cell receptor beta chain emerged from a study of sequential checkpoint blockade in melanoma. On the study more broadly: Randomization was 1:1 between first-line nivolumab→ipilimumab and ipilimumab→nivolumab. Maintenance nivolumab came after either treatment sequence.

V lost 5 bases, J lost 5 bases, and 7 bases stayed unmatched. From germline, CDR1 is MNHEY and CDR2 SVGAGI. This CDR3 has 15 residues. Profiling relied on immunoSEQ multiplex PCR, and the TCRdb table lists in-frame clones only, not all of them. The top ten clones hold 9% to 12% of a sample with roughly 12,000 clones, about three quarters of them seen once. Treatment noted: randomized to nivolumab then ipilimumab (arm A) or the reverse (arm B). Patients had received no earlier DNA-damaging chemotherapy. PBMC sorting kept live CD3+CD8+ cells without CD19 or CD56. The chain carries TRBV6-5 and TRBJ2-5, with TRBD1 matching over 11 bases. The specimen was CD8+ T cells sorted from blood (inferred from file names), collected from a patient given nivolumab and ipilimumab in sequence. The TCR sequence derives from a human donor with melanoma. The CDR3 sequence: CASSHRTGGSETQYF. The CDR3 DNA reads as TGTGCCAGCAGTCACCGGACAGGGGGCTCGGAGACCCAGTACTTC.